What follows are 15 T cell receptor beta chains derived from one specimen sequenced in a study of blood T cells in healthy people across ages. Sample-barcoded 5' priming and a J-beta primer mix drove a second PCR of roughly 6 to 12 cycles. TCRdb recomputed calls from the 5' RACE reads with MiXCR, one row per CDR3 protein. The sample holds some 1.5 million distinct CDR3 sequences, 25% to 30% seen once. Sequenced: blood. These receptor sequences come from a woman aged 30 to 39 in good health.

The CDR3 DNA reads as TGTGCCAGCAGCTTAGGTTGGGGAGATCAAGAGACCCAGTACTTC. Its translation is CASSLGWGDQETQYF. This sequence joins TRBV11-2 and TRBJ2-5; TRBD2 might be the D (5 bases). The CDR3 sequence is 15 residues long. Germline assignment: CDR1 SGHAT and CDR2 FQNNGV. Between the trimmed V and J ends, which lost 1 base and 2 bases, there was a span of 11 bases.

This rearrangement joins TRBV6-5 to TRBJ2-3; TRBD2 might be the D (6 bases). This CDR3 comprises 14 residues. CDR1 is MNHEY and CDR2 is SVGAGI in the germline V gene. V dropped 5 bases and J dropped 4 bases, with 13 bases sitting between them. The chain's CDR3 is CASSKLATSDTQYF. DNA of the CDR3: TGTGCCAGCAGTAAACTAGCTACCTCAGATACGCAGTATTTT.

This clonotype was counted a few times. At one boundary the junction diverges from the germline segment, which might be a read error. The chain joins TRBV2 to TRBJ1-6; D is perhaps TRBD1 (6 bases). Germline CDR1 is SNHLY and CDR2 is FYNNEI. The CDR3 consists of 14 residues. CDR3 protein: CASREGDTNSPLHF. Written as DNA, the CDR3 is TGTGCCAGCAGAGAAGGGGACACCAATTCACCCCTCCACTTT.

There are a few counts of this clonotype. The DNA of the CDR3 is TGTGCCAGCAGTTTAGCGTATCAGCCCCAGCATTTT. This encodes CASSLAYQPQHF. This chain uses TRBV12-3 or TRBV12-4 with TRBJ1-5, with unresolved D. The length of the CDR3 is 12 residues. V was trimmed by 0 bases and J by 5 bases, leaving 2 bases between them.

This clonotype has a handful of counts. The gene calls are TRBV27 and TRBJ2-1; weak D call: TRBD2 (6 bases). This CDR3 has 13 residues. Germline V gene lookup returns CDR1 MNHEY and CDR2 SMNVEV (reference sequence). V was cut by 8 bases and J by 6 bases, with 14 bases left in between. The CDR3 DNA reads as TGTGCCAGCGCGGTGGGGGACTCCAATGAGCAGTTCTTC. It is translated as CASAVGDSNEQFF.

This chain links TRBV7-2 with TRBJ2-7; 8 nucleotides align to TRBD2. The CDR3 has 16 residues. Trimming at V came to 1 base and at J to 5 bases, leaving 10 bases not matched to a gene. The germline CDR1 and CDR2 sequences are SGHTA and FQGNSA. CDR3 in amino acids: CASSLVPGGGPHEQYF. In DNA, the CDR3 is TGTGCCAGCAGCTTAGTTCCGGGAGGGGGGCCCCACGAGCAGTACTTC.

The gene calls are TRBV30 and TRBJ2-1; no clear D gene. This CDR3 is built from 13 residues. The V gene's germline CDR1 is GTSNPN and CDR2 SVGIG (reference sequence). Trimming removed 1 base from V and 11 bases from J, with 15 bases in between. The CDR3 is CAWSAEPQQKQFF. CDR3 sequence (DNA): TGTGCCTGGAGTGCCGAGCCACAGCAAAAGCAGTTCTTC.

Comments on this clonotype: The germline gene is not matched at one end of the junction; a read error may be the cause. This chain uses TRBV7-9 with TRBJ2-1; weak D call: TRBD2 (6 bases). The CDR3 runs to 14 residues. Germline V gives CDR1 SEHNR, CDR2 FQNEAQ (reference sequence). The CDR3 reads CASSPDGRDNEQLF. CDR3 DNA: TGTGCCAGCAGCCCGGACGGGAGAGACAATGAGCAGCTCTTC.

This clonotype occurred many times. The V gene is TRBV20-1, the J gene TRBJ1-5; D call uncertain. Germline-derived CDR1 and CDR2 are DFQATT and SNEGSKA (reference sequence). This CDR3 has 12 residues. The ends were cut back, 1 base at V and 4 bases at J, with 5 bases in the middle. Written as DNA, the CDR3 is TGCAGTGCTAGAGCGTCGAATCAGCCCCAGCATTTT. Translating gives CSARASNQPQHF.

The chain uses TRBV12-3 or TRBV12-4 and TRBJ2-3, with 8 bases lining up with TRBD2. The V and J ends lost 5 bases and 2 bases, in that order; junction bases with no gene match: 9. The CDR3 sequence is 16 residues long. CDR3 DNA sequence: TGTGCCAGCAGTCCCAATAGCGGGGACGACACAGATACGCAGTATTTT. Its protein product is CASSPNSGDDTDTQYF.

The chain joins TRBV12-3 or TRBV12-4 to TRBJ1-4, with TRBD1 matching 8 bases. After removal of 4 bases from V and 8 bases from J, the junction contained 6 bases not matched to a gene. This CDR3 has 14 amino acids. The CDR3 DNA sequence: TGTGCCAGCAGTTCTCAGGGGGCACCCGAAAAACTGTTTTTT. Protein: CASSSQGAPEKLFF.

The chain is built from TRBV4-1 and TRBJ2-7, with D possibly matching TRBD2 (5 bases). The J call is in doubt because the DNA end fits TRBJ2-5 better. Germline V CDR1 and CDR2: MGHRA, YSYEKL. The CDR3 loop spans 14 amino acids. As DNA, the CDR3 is TGCGCCAGCAGCCATGGTACCGGGGAGGAGACCCAGTACTTC. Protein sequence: CASSHGTGEETQYF.

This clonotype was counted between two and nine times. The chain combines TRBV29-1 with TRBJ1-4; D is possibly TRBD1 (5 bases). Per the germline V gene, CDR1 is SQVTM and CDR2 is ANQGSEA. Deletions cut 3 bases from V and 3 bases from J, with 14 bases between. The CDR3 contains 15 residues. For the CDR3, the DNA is TGCAGCGTTGACTGGGGGAAACAGGCTAATGAAAAACTGTTTTTT. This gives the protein CSVDWGKQANEKLFF.

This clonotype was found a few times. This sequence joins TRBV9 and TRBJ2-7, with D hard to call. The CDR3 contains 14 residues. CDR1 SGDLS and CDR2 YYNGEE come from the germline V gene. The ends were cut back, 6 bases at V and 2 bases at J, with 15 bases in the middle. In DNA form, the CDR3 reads TGTGCCAGCACCCACCGCGAGGACCCCTACGAGCAGTACTTC. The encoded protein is CASTHREDPYEQYF.

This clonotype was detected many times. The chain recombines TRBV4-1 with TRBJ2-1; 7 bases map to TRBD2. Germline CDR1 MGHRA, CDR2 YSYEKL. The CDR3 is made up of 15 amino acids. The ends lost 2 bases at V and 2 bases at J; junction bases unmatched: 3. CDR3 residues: CASSQTGTTYNEQFF. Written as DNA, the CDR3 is TGCGCCAGCAGCCAAACCGGGACTACCTACAATGAGCAGTTCTTC.